This T cell receptor beta chain was identified in a study of cytomegalovirus exposure and HLA in healthy donors. Comment on this clone: As yet, its antigen is unknown.

CDR3 length: 14 amino acids. Germline-derived CDR1 and CDR2 are PRHDT and FYEKMQ (reference sequence). Trimming cost V 10 bases and J 8 bases, with 21 bases left between them. Study results and caveats: Later analysis suggested links between common viral pathogens and several top significant clusters.

PCR was performed using 60 Vbeta and 13 Jbeta primers. The assay was immunoSEQ multiplex PCR, and TCRdb's table has in-frame clones only and misses some. This sample has around 100,000 clones, with over 60% found just once. The chain combines TRBV13 with TRBJ2-1, with a weak D call TRBD2 (5 bases). This receptor was identified in a young man in good health and CMV-seropositive. The specimen was PBMCs. The CDR3 reads CATAPLRGRDEQFF. CDR3 bases: TGTGCCACTGCCCCACTCCGCGGGCGCGATGAGCAGTTCTTC.